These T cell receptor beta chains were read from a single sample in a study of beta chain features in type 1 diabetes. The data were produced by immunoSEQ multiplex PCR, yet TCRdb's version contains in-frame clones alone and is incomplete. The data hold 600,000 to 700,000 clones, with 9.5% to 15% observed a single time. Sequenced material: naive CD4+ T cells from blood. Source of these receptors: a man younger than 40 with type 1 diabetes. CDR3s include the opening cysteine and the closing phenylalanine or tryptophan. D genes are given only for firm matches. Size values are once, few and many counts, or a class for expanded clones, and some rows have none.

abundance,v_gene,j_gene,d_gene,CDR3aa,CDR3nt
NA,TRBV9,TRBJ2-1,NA,CASSVGGERASYNEQFF,TGTGCCAGCAGCGTAGGAGGGGAGAGGGCGTCCTACAATGAGCAGTTCTTC
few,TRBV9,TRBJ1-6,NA,CASSVDQGPLHF,TGTGCCAGCAGTGTAGACCAGGGTCCCCTCCACTTT
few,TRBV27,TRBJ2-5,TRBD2,CASSFGGGRQETQYF,TGTGCCAGCAGTTTTGGCGGGGGGCGCCAAGAGACCCAGTACTTC
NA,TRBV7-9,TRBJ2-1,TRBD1,CASRSGQGAWNEQFF,TGTGCCAGCAGAAGCGGACAGGGGGCTTGGAATGAGCAGTTCTTC
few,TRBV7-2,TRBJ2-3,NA,CATRPGTSTDTQYF,TGTGCCACCCGGCCCGGAACTAGCACAGATACGCAGTATTTT
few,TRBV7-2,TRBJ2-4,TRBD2,CASSLSHSGGNIQYF,TGTGCCAGCAGCTTATCACACAGCGGGGGAAACATTCAGTACTTC
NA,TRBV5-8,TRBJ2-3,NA,CASSLYRDTDTQYF,TGTGCCAGCAGCTTATACAGGGACACAGATACGCAGTATTTT
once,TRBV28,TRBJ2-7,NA,CASSLTSTANSYEQYF,TGTGCCAGCAGTTTAACGTCCACAGCTAACTCCTACGAGCAGTACTTC
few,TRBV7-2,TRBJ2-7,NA,CASSLMALSSYEQYF,TGTGCCAGCAGCTTAATGGCTCTCAGCTCCTACGAGCAGTACTTC
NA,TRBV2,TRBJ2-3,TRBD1,CASSTGTGTLVDTQYF,TGTGCCAGCAGTACCGGGACAGGGACTCTGGTGGATACGCAGTATTTT
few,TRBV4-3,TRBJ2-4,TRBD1,CASSQDVGTGPNIQYF,TGCGCCAGCAGCCAAGATGTCGGGACAGGGCCAAACATTCAGTACTTC
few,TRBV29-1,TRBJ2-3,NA,CSVEKLGRDIWDPDTQYF,TGCAGCGTTGAAAAGTTGGGACGGGACATCTGGGACCCAGATACGCAGTATTTT
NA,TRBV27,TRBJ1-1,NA,CASSTNEGTEAFF,TGTGCCAGCAGTACCAATGAAGGCACTGAAGCTTTCTTT
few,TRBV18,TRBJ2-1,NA,CASSPPTQNEQFF,TGTGCCAGCTCACCACCGACACAGAATGAGCAGTTCTTC
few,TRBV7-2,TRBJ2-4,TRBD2,CASSVSGGAIRYF,TGTGCCAGCAGCGTTAGCGGGGGGGCCATTCGGTACTTC
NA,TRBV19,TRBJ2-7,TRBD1,CASSTRDRGLYEQYF,TGTGCCAGTAGTACCCGGGACAGGGGGCTCTACGAGCAGTACTTC
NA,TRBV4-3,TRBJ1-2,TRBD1,CASSQDRSGGGGYTF,TGCGCCAGCAGCCAAGATCGGTCAGGGGGCGGCGGCTACACCTTC
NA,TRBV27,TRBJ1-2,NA,CASSRDGSLYGYTF,TGTGCCAGCAGCCGGGACGGCAGCCTCTATGGCTACACCTTC
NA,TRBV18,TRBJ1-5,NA,CASSPVGPNQPQHF,TGTGCCAGCTCACCTGTGGGACCCAATCAGCCCCAGCATTTT
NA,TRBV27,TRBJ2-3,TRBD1,CASGLQGATDTQYF,TGTGCCAGCGGCCTTCAGGGGGCCACAGATACGCAGTATTTT
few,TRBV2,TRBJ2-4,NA,CASSEENIQYF,TGTGCCAGCAGTGAGGAAAACATTCAGTACTTC
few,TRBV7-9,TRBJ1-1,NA,CASSLIDAEAFF,TGTGCCAGCAGCCTCATAGACGCTGAAGCTTTCTTT
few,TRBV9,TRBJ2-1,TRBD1,CASSVVGTGGTNEQFF,TGTGCCAGCAGCGTAGTCGGGACAGGGGGTACCAATGAGCAGTTCTTC
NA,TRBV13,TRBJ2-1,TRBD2,CASSSSGRGGYNEQFF,TGTGCCAGCAGCTCCTCGGGGAGGGGCGGGTACAATGAGCAGTTCTTC
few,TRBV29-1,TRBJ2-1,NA,CSGSRDPNHNEQFF,TGCAGCGGATCACGGGACCCGAACCACAATGAGCAGTTCTTC
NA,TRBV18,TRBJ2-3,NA,CASSPPADLTDTQYF,TGTGCCAGCTCACCACCGGCTGATCTCACAGATACGCAGTATTTT
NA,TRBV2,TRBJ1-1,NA,CASSGSPRVNTEAFF,TGTGCCAGCAGTGGCTCCCCTAGGGTGAACACTGAAGCTTTCTTT
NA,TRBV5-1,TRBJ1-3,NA,CASSLQATPGNTIYF,TGCGCCAGCAGCTTGCAGGCGACTCCTGGAAACACCATATATTTT